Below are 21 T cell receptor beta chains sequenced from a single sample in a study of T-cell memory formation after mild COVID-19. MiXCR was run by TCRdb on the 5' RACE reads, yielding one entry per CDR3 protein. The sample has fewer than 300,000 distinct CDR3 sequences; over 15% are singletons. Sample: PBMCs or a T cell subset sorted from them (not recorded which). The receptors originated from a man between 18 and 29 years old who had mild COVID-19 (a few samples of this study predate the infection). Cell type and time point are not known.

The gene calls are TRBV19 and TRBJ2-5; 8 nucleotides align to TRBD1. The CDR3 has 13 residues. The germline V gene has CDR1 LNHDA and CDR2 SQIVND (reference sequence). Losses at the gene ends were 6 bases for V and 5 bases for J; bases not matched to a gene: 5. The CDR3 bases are TGTGCCAGTAGATGGAGGACAGGGGAGACCCAGTACTTC. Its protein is CASRWRTGETQYF.

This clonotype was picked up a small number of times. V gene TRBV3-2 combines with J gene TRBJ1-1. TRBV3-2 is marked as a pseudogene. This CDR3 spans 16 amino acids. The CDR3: CASSLHFVNLNTEAFF. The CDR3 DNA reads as TGTGCCAGCAGCCTACATTTTGTGAACTTGAACACTGAAGCTTTCTTT.

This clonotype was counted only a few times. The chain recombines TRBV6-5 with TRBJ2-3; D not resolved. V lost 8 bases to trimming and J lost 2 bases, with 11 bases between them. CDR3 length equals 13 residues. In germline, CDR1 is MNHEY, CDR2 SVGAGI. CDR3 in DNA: TGTGCCAGCGTGGGATCCTACACAGATACGCAGTATTTT. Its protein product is CASVGSYTDTQYF.

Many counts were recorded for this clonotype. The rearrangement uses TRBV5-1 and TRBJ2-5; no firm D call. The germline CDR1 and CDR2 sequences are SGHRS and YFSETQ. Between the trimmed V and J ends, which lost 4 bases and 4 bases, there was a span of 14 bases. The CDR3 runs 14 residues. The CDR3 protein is CASSIRDSGETQYF. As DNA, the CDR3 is TGCGCCAGCAGCATAAGGGATTCGGGAGAGACCCAGTACTTC.

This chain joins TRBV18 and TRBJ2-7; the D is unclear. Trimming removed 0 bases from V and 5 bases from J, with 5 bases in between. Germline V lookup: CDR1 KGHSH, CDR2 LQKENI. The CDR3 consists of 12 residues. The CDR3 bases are TGTGCCAGCTCACCACCTAGCCACGAGCAGTACGTC. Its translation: CASSPPSHEQYV.

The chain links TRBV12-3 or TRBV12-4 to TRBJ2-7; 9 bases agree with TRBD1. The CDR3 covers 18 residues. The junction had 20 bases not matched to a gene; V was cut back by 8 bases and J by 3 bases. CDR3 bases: TGTGCCAGCCCGTCACCGAACTTACAGGGGGCTTTCTGCTACGAGCAGTACGTC. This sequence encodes CASPSPNLQGAFCYEQYV.

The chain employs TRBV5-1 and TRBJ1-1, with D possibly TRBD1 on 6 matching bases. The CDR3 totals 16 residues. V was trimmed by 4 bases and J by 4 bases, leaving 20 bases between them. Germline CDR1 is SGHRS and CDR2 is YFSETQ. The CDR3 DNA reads TGCGCCAGCAGCCTCGGGGAGGGGGGATCGGTCACTGAAGCTTTCTTT. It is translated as CASSLGEGGSVTEAFF.

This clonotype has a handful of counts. The CDR3 sequence is CASSQDERGGYEQYF. The CDR3 nucleotides read TGCGCCAGCAGCCAAGATGAACGGGGGGGTTACGAGCAGTACTTC. The V gene is TRBV4-3, the J gene TRBJ2-7; 8 bases agree with TRBD2. CDR1 and CDR2 from the germline V gene are LGHNA and YSLEER. V shed 0 bases, J shed 4 bases, and the junction held 5 bases outside the gene matches. CDR3 length: 15 residues.

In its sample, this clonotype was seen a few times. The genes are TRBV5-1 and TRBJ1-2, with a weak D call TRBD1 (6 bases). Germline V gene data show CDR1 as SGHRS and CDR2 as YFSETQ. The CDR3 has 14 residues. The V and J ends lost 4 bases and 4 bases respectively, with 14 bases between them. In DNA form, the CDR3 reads TGCGCCAGCAGCGTGGACAGTCAGGGCTATGGCTACACCTTC. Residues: CASSVDSQGYGYTF.

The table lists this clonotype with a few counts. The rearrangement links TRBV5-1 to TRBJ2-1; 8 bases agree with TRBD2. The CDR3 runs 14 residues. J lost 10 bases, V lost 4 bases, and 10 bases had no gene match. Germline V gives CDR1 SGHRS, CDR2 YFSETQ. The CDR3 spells CASSARGTGGEQFF. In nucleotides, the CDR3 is TGCGCCAGCAGCGCCAGGGGCACGGGAGGGGAGCAGTTCTTC.

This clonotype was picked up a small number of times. The CDR3 sequence: CASSVDSMYQPQHF. The CDR3, as DNA: TGTGCCAGCAGCGTGGACAGTATGTATCAGCCCCAGCATTTT. V is TRBV9 and J is TRBJ1-5, with TRBD1 as a possible D gene (6 bases). Germline CDR1 and CDR2: SGDLS and YYNGEE. V gave up 2 bases and J gave up 5 bases, with 11 bases separating them. The CDR3 totals 14 residues.

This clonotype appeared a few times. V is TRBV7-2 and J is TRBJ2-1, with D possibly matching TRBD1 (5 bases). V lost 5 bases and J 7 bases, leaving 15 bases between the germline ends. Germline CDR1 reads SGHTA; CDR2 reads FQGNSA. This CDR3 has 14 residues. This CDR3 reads CASSVGLGQNEQFF. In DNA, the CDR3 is TGTGCCAGCAGCGTTGGATTGGGGCAAAATGAGCAGTTCTTC.

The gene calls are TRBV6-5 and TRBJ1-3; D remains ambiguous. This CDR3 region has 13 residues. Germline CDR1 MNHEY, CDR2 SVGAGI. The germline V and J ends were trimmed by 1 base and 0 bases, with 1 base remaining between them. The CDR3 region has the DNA TGTGCCAGCAGTTACTACTCTGGAAACACCATATATTTT. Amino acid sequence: CASSYYSGNTIYF.

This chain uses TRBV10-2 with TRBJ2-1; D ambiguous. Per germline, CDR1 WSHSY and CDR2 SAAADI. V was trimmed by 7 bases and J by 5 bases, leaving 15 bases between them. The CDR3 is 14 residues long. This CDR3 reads CASTSWRSDNEQFF. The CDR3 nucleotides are TGCGCCAGCACCTCGTGGCGGAGCGACAATGAGCAGTTCTTC.

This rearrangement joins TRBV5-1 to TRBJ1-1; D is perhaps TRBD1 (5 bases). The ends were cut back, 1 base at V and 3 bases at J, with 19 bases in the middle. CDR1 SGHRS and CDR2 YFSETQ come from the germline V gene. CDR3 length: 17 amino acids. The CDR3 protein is CASSLRGAGGADTEAFF. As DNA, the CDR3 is TGCGCCAGCAGCTTGAGAGGGGCTGGAGGGGCAGACACTGAAGCTTTCTTT.

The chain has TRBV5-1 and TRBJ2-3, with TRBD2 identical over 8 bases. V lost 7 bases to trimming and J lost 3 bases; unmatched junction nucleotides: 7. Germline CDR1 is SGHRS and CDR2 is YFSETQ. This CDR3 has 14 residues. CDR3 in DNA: TGCGCCAGCCGGCGAGCGGGGGAAACAGATACGCAGTATTTT. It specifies CASRRAGETDTQYF.

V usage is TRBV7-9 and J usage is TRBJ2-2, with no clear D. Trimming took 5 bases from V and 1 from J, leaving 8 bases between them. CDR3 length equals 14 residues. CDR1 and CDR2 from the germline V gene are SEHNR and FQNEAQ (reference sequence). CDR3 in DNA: TGTGCCAGCAGCCGAGAGAGGAACACCGGGGAGCTGTTTTTT. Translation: CASSRERNTGELFF.

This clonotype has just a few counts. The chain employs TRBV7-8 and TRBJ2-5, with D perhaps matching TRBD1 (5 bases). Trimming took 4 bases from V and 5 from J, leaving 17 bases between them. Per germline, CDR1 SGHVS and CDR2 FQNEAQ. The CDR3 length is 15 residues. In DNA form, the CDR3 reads TGTGCCAGCAGCTCCCCCCAGGGCCCTAGTGAGACCCAGTACTTC. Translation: CASSSPQGPSETQYF.

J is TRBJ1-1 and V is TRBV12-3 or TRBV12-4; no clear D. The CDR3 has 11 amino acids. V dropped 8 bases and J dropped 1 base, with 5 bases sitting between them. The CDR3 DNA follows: TGTGCCAGCGGACCGAACACTGAAGCTTTCTTT. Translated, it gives CASGPNTEAFF.

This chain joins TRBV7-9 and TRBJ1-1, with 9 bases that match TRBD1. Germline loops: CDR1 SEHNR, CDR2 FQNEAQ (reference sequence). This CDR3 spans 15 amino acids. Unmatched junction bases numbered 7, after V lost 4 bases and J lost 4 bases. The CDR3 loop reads CASSSPGQGATEAFF. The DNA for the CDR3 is TGTGCCAGCAGCTCCCCGGGACAGGGCGCCACTGAAGCTTTCTTT.

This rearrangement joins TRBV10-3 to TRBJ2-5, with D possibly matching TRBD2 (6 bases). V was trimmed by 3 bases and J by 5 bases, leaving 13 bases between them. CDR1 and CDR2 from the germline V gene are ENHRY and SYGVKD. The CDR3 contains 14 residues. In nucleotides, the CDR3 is TGTGCCATCAGTGACGCTCCAGGGAGGGAGACCCAGTACTTC. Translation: CAISDAPGRETQYF.